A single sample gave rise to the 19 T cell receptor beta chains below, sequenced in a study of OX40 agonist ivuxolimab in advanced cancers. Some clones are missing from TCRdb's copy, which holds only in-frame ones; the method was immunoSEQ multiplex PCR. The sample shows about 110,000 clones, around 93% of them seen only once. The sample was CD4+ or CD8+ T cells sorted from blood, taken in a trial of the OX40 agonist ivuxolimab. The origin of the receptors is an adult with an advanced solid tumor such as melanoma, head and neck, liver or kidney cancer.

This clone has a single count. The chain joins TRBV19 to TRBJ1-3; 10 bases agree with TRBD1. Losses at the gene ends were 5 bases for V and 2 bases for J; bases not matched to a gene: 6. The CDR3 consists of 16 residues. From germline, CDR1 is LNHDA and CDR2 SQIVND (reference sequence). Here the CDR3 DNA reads TGTGCCAGTAGTTTGACCGGGACAGGGGCTGGAAACACCATATATTTT. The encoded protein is CASSLTGTGAGNTIYF.

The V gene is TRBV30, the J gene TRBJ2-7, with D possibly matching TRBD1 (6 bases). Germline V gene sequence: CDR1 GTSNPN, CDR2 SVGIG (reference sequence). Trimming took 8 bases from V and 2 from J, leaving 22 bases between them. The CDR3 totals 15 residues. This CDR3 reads CALRLQGTTTYEQYF. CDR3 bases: TGTGCCCTCCGCCTACAGGGAACCACCACCTACGAGCAGTACTTC.

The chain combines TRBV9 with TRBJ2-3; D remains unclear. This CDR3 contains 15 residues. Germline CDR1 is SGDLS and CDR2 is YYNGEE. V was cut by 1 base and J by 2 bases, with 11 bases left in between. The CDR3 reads CASSVSGSFTDTQYF. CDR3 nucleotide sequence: TGTGCCAGCAGCGTATCTGGGTCTTTCACAGATACGCAGTATTTT.

CDR3: CASSAGGTTNQPQHF. In DNA form, the CDR3 reads TGTGCCAGCAGTGCAGGCGGGACAACGAATCAGCCCCAGCATTTT. The J gene is TRBJ1-5, the V gene TRBV9; a possible D gene is TRBD1 (6 bases). Trimming stripped 5 bases from V and 4 bases from J, with 16 bases between. CDR3 length equals 15 residues. From germline, CDR1 is SGDLS and CDR2 YYNGEE.

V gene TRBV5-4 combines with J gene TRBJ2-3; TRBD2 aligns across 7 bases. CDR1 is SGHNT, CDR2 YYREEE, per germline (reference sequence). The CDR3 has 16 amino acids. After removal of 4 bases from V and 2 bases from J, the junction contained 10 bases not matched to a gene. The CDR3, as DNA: TGTGCCAGCAGCCCAATGGGGCTAGCGGACACAGATACGCAGTATTTT. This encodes CASSPMGLADTDTQYF.

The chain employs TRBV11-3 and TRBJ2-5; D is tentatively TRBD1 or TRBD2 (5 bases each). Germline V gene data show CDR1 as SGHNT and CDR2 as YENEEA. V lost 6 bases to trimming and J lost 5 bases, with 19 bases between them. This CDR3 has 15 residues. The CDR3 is CASSPRDGPSETQYF. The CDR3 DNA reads TGTGCCAGCAGTCCTCGGGACGGCCCCTCGGAGACCCAGTACTTC.

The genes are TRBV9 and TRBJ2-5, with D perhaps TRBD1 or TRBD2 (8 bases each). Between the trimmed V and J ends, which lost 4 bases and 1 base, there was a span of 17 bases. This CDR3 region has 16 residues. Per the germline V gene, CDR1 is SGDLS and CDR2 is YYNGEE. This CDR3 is CASSPGGTGSQETQYF. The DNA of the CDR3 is TGTGCCAGCAGCCCGGGGGGGACAGGCAGCCAAGAGACCCAGTACTTC.

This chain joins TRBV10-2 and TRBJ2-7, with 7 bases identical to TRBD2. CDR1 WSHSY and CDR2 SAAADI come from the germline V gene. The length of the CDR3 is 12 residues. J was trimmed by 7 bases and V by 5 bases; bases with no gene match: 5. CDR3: CASSRLAGEQYF. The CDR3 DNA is TGCGCCAGCAGTAGACTAGCAGGGGAGCAGTACTTC.

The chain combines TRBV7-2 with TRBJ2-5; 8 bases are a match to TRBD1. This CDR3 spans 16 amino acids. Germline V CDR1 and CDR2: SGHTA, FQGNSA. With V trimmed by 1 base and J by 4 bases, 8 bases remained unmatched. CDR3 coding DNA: TGTGCCAGCAGCTTAGGTGGGCAGGGGGCCGGAGAGACCCAGTACTTC. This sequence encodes CASSLGGQGAGETQYF.

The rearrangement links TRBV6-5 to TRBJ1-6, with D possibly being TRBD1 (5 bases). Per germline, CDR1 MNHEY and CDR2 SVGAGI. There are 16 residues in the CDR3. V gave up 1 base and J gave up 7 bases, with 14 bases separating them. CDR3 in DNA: TGTGCCAGCAGTTACTTACGACCAGGGTCCAATTCACCCCTCCACTTT. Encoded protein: CASSYLRPGSNSPLHF.

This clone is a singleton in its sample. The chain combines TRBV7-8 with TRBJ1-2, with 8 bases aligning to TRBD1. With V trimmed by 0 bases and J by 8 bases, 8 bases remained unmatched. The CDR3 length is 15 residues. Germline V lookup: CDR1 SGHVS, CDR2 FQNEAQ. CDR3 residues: CASSLAAQGAQGYTF. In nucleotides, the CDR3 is TGTGCCAGCAGCTTAGCGGCCCAGGGGGCGCAAGGCTACACCTTC.

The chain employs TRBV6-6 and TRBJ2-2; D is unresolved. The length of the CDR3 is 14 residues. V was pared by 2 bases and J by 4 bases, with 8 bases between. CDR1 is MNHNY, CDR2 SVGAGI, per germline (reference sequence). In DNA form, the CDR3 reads TGTGCCAGCAGTTACAGAAGGGCCACCGGGGAGCTGTTTTTT. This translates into CASSYRRATGELFF.

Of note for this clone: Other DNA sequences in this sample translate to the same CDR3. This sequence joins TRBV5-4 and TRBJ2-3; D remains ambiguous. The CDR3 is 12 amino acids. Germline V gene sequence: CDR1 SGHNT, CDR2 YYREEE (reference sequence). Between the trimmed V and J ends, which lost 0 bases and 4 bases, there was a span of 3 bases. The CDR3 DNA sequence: TGTGCCAGCAGCTTGGTGGCAGATACGCAGTATTTT. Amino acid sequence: CASSLVADTQYF.

The CDR3 protein is CASSLVDTEAFF. The CDR3, as DNA: TGTGCCAGCAGCTTGGTCGACACTGAAGCTTTCTTT. The chain recombines TRBV5-5 with TRBJ1-1; the D is unclear. Germline V gives CDR1 SGHKS, CDR2 YYEKEE (reference sequence). Trimming cost V 0 bases and J 3 bases, with 3 bases left between them. The CDR3 covers 12 residues.

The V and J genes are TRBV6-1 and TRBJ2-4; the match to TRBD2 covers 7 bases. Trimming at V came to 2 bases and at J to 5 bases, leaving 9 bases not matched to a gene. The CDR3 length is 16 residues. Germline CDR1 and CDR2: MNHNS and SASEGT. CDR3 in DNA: TGTGCCAGCAGTGAAAATAGGGCTAGCGGACAAAACATTCAGTACTTC. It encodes CASSENRASGQNIQYF.

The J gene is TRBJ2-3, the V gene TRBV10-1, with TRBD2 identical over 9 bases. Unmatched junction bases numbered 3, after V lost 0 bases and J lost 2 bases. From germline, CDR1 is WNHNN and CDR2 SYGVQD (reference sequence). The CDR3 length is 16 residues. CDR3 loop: CASSESLAGFTDTQYF. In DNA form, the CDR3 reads TGCGCCAGCAGTGAGTCGCTAGCGGGGTTCACAGATACGCAGTATTTT.

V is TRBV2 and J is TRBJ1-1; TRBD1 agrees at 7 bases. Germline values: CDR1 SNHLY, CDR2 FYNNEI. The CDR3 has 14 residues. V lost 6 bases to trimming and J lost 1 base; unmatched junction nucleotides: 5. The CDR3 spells CASSSQGRNTEAFF. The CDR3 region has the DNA TGTGCCAGCAGCTCACAGGGGAGGAACACTGAAGCTTTCTTT.

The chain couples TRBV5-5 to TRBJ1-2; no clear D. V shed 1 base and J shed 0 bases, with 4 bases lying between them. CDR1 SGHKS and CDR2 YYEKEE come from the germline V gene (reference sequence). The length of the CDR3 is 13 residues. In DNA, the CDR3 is TGTGCCAGCAGCTTGACAACTAACTATGGCTACACCTTC. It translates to CASSLTTNYGYTF.

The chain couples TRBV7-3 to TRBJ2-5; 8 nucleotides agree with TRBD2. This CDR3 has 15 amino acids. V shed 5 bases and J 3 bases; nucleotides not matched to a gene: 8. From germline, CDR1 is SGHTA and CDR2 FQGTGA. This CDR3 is CASSRTAGAEETQYF. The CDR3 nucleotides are TGTGCCAGCAGCAGAACAGCGGGGGCCGAAGAGACCCAGTACTTC.